Following are 6 T cell receptor beta chains from one sample sequenced in a study of blood T cell repertoires in COVID-19. The assay was immunoSEQ multiplex PCR, and TCRdb's table has in-frame clones only and misses some. Of 100,000 to 150,000 clones in the sample, around 89% are singletons; the top ten hold 25% to 35%. Sequenced material: peripheral blood. The receptors derive from a man between 65 and 80 years old with active or convalescent COVID-19.

Here the CDR3 reads CASSSLAGDYNEQFF. DNA for the CDR3: TGTGCCAGCAGCTCGTTGGCCGGGGACTACAATGAGCAGTTCTTC. The gene calls are TRBV7-6 and TRBJ2-1, with a tentative D call TRBD2 (5 bases). Germline V gene sequence: CDR1 SGHVS, CDR2 FNYEAQ. The CDR3 totals 15 residues. V lost 4 bases and J lost 3, with 13 bases in between. Together with reference TRBV7-6 and TRBJ2-1, the CDR3 gives the full variable domain: GAGVSQSPRYKVTKRGQDVALRCDPISGHVSLYWYRQALGQGPEFLTYFNYEAQQDKSGLPNDRFSAERPEGSISTLTIQRTEQRDSAMYRCASSSLAGDYNEQFFGPGTRLTVL.

This chain uses TRBV5-1 with TRBJ2-3; a possible D gene is TRBD2 (6 bases). V lost 3 bases to trimming and J lost 1 base, with 12 bases between them. The CDR3 is 15 amino acids. Germline values: CDR1 SGHRS, CDR2 YFSETQ. The CDR3 bases are TGCGCCAGCAGCTGGAGGGACGACGGCACAGATACGCAGTATTTT. Protein: CASSWRDDGTDTQYF.

A single count supports this clone. The chain carries TRBV7-2 and TRBJ2-7, with a weak D call TRBD2 (6 bases). Germline loops: CDR1 SGHTA, CDR2 FQGNSA. This CDR3 region has 14 residues. V lost 7 bases to trimming and J lost 6 bases, with 19 bases between them. CDR3 loop: CASTGRAGSGEQYF. Here the CDR3 DNA reads TGTGCCAGCACCGGTAGGGCGGGGTCTGGCGAGCAGTACTTC. Full variable domain (rest looked up from reference TRBV7-2 and TRBJ2-7): GAGVSQSPSNKVTEKGKDVELRCDPISGHTALYWYRQSLGQGLEFLIYFQGNSAPDKSGLPSDRFSAERTGGSVSTLTIQRTQQEDSAVYLCASTGRAGSGEQYFGPGTRLTVT.

This chain connects TRBV5-4 to TRBJ2-7; D perhaps matches TRBD2 (6 bases). Germline V gives CDR1 SGHNT, CDR2 YYREEE (reference sequence). This CDR3 region has 14 residues. The V and J ends lost 4 bases and 3 bases respectively, with 14 bases between them. CDR3 in amino acids: CASSQTSLGYEQYF. As DNA, the CDR3 is TGTGCCAGCAGCCAGACTAGTTTGGGCTACGAGCAGTACTTC.

The V gene is TRBV5-1, the J gene TRBJ1-1; TRBD1 agrees at 10 bases. With V trimmed by 5 bases and J by 0 bases, 4 bases remained unmatched. Germline V CDR1 and CDR2: SGHRS, YFSETQ. CDR3 length equals 15 residues. CDR3 coding DNA: TGCGCCAGCAGACCGACAGGGGGCTTGAACACTGAAGCTTTCTTT. Protein sequence: CASRPTGGLNTEAFF.

This chain joins TRBV5-1 and TRBJ2-1; 12 bases match TRBD2. The V segment lost 2 bases and the J segment 7 bases; nucleotides outside the gene matches: 7. CDR1 is SGHRS and CDR2 is YFSETQ in the germline V gene. The CDR3 runs to 16 residues. CDR3 sequence (DNA): TGCGCCAGCAGCTTTCCGGGACTAGCGGGTACTAATGAGCAGTTCTTC. It encodes CASSFPGLAGTNEQFF.